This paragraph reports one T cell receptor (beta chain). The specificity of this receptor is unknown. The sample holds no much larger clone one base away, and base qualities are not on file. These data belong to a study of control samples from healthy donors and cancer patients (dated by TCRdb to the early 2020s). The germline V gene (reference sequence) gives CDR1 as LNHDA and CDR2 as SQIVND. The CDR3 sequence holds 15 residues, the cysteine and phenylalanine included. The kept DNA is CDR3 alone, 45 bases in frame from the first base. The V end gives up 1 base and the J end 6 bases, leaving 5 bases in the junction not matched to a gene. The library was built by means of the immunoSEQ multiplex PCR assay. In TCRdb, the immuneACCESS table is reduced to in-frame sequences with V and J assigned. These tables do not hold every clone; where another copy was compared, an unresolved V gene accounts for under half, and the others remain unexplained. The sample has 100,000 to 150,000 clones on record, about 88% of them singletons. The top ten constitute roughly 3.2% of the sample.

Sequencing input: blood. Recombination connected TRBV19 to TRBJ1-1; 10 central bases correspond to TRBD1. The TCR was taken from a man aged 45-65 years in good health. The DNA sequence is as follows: TGTGCCAGTAGTATAGTTTTGGGGACAGGGGCTGAAGCTTTCTTT. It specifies CASSIVLGTGAEAFF.